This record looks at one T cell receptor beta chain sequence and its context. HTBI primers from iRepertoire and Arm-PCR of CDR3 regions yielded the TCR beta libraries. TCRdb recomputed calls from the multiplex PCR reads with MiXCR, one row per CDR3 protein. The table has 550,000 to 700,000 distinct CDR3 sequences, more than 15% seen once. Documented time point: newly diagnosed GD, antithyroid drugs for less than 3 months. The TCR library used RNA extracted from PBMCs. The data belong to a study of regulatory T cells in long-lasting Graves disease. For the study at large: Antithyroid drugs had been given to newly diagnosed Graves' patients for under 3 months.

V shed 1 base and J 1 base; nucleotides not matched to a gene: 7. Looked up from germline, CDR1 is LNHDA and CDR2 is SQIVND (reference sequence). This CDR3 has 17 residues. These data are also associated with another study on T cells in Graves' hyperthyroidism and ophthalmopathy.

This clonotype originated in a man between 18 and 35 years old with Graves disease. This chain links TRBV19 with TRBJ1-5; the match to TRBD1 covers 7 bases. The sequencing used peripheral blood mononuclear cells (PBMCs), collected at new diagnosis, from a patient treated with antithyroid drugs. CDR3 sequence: CASSIGRGTESNQPQHF. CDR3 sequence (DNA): TGTGCCAGTAGTATAGGGAGGGGGACAGAGAGCAATCAGCCCCAGCATTTT.